This T cell receptor beta chain originates from a study of naive and memory T cell subsets (dated by TCRdb to about 2017). Describing the broader study: According to the figure summarizing the samples, there were around ten blood donors, 7 tuberculin skin test biopsies and 3 saline control biopsies. Skin biopsies were taken from tuberculin skin test sites or from saline-injected control sites and were processed for RNA extraction as described before. PCR2 was typically performed as a SYBR Green qPCR that was stopped at a set threshold, although end-point PCR (about 6 cycles) could be used instead for low-input samples. Overall results and qualifications from the work: The potential sensitivity of the RNA-based method to TCR transcript changes with T cell activation and differentiation was acknowledged. Higher TCR numbers at tuberculin skin test sites were interpreted as T cell infiltration of a delayed type IV hypersensitivity reaction. TCR sequences were reportedly recovered from both skin biopsy types, with far more TCRs at tuberculin skin test sites. The paper did not give details of skin biopsy collection and RNA processing, instead referencing earlier studies for those details.

The treatment or condition tag for this specimen amounts to: skin biopsy from PPD injection site in Mantoux-positive individual. Using 3' ligation of a UMI-containing oligonucleotide to TCR cDNA, the study laid out a robust and sensitive protocol to amplify, sequence and analyze TCRs. Tuberculin skin test biopsies were obtained from sites injected with PPD in individuals who had a positive Mantoux test. Before reverse transcription, total RNA that had not been cell sorted was treated with RQ1 DNase, with a target input of roughly 1 to 1,100 ng. To check how robust the pipeline was in samples where T cells make up a minority population, libraries were built from skin biopsies and whole blood. This clonotype was detected ten times or more. The clone's antigen remains unknown. No base qualities exist here, and no much larger clone lies one base off it. In the germline V gene (reference sequence), CDR1 corresponds to SGHAT and CDR2 to FQDESV. From its cysteine to its phenylalanine, the CDR3 spans 14 amino acids. Only the CDR3 DNA stays, 42 bases, in frame from base 1. Trimming at the junction amounts to 5 bases on V and 2 bases on J, and the germline ends lie 13 bases apart.

The library was made by UMI-ligation and nested PCR. The ligated cDNA was amplified by four rounds of PCR, in which nested alpha and beta constant region primers were used together with the SP2 primer. TCR RNA was reverse transcribed with SuperScript IV using alpha and beta constant region primers for the blood and skin samples. An oligonucleotide carrying the Illumina SP2 primer and a UMI was ligated to the cDNA 3' end using T4 RNA ligase 1. To prevent hairpin formation, the 12-nucleotide UMI was made up of two random hexamers with an eight-base spacer between them. TCR alpha and beta chain libraries were processed separately from the second PCR onward, with dual indexing for multiplexing. After pooling, the indexed libraries were analyzed by capillary electrophoresis and sequenced on either an Illumina MiSeq or NextSeq. To boost base diversity and improve cluster recognition, PhiX DNA at 5-7% was spiked into the libraries. For the original study's pipeline: Demultiplexor extracted UMIs from read 2, combined them with read 1 TCR sequence, and split reads by sample indices. Decombinator identified V and J genes and V-J junctions and gave each TCR a five-part identifier that included V and J deletions. UMIs were used by Collapsinator to correct sequencing errors and PCR amplification heterogeneity, so that a UMI-based abundance was obtained for each TCR. Identifiers were converted to nucleotide sequence by CDR3Translator and translated to amino acids, and CDR3 regions were extracted on the basis of terminal motifs. Error-corrected counts of alpha and beta TCRs from blood and skin were compared after being normalized to the amount of input RNA. The public reads were reanalyzed by TCRdb: fastp trimming at Q25, MiXCR alignment, in-frame beta chains only. Each CDR3 protein appears once, grouped with its most common genes and DNA. The V and J calls and clone size come from TCRdb's table, not from the authors' own analysis. The sample yields more than 13,000 distinct CDR3 sequences; more than 4.5% were counted once. The ten largest clones add up to around 8% of the sample.

The sequence is built from TRBV11-1 and TRBJ2-7, with a tentative D gene TRBD2 over 6 matching bases. The sequence was collected from an adult in good health. The sample consisted of skin, taken from a tuberculin skin test site. In nucleotides, the sequence is TGTGCCAGCAGCCGTGGACGGGGGACCTACGAGCAGTACTTC. Its translation is CASSRGRGTYEQYF.